The 10 T cell receptor beta chains in this list originate from one sample, sequenced in a study of shared clonotypes between healthy human individuals. Sequencing used immunoSEQ multiplex PCR; TCRdb keeps in-frame clones, though not all of them. This sample carries some 2.3 million clones, more than 85% of them seen once, and the ten largest clones take roughly 0.36%. Sequencing was carried out using naive CD4+ T cells from PBMCs. This sample's subset: CD45RA+ positively selected. The receptor source for this set is a man aged 18 to 29 in good health. Some clones in this sample may be carry-over from other donors' samples.

The J gene is TRBJ2-5, the V gene TRBV7-9; a possible D gene is TRBD1 (5 bases). CDR1 SEHNR and CDR2 FQNEAQ come from the germline V gene (reference sequence). V lost 5 bases to trimming and J lost 2 bases, with 9 bases between them. The CDR3 totals 13 residues. CDR3 bases: TGTGCCAGCAGCGGGGCCTCTCAAGAGACCCAGTACTTC. It is translated as CASSGASQETQYF.

About this clone itself: Other DNA sequences in this sample translate to the same CDR3. V usage is TRBV10-3 and J usage is TRBJ2-7; 7 positions agree with TRBD1. J gave up 3 bases and V 4 bases, and 12 bases lay outside the gene matches. Germline CDR1 reads ENHRY; CDR2 reads SYGVKD. The CDR3 is 16 amino acids. CDR3 region: CAISGTGTESHYEQYF. CDR3 coding DNA: TGTGCCATCAGTGGGACCGGGACAGAGTCCCACTACGAGCAGTACTTC.

The chain has TRBV7-3 and TRBJ2-1; 7 bases match TRBD2. Germline trimming cut 5 bases from V and 2 bases from J; bases unmatched to any gene: 6. This CDR3 contains 15 residues. Germline V CDR1 and CDR2: SGHTA, FQGTGA. The CDR3 DNA reads as TGTGCCAGCAGCCAGGGACTACCAACCTACAATGAGCAGTTCTTC. Its protein product is CASSQGLPTYNEQFF.

The J gene is TRBJ2-2, the V gene TRBV5-4, with D unresolved. V was pared by 0 bases and J by 12 bases, with 9 bases between. The CDR3 runs 12 residues. CDR1 SGHNT and CDR2 YYREEE come from the germline V gene (reference sequence). The CDR3 protein is CASSLDGMKLFF. In nucleotides, the CDR3 is TGTGCCAGCAGCTTGGACGGCATGAAGCTGTTTTTT.

The chain recombines TRBV7-8 with TRBJ1-1, with D possibly TRBD1 on 6 matching bases. Looked up from germline, CDR1 is SGHVS and CDR2 is FQNEAQ. This CDR3 contains 13 residues. V lost 5 bases and J 8 bases, leaving 15 bases between the germline ends. CDR3 coding DNA: TGTGCCAGCAGCCTCGCCACAGGGTTAGAAGCTTTCTTT. It encodes CASSLATGLEAFF.

The CDR3 DNA reads as TGTGCCAGCAGATCGGAAAGACAGGGGTCCTATGGCTACACCTTC. This gives the protein CASRSERQGSYGYTF. This chain connects TRBV28 to TRBJ1-2; 8 nucleotides align to TRBD1. With 6 bases clipped from V and 4 bases from J, the junction kept 10 bases outside the gene matches. Germline assignment: CDR1 MDHEN and CDR2 SYDVKM. This CDR3 has 15 amino acids.

This clone was detected only a few times. This specimen includes other DNA sequences encoding the same CDR3. The chain recombines TRBV20-1 with TRBJ1-2, with D uncertain. The V end lost 3 bases, the J end lost 2 bases, and 4 bases lay between the germline ends. The CDR3 contains 11 residues. CDR1 DFQATT and CDR2 SNEGSKA come from the germline V gene (reference sequence). CDR3 in DNA: TGCAGTGCTAGCAGAAACTATGGCTACACCTTC. It is translated as CSASRNYGYTF.

The chain uses TRBV28 and TRBJ2-2; D remains unclear. The CDR3 length is 13 residues. V was trimmed by 4 bases and J by 7 bases, leaving 10 bases between them. CDR1 and CDR2 from the germline V gene are MDHEN and SYDVKM. The CDR3 region is CASSSAGIGELFF. CDR3 bases: TGTGCCAGCAGTTCGGCCGGCATCGGGGAGCTGTTTTTT.

The chain joins TRBV18 to TRBJ1-2, with 7 bases that match TRBD1. The CDR3 has 14 residues. V shed 3 bases and J 3 bases; nucleotides not matched to a gene: 4. The germline V gene has CDR1 KGHSH and CDR2 LQKENI. Written as DNA, the CDR3 is TGTGCCAGCTCACCCGGGACAGCTTACTATGGCTACACCTTC. Translation: CASSPGTAYYGYTF.

The V call is TRBV10-3, the J call TRBJ1-4; 7 positions match TRBD1. V dropped 3 bases and J dropped 13; count of bases not matched to a gene: 2. Germline V CDR1 and CDR2: ENHRY, SYGVKD. The CDR3 extends over 11 amino acids. In DNA, the CDR3 is TGTGCCATCAGTGACAGGGGGAGACTGTTTTTT. Translation: CAISDRGRLFF.